Sequencing of this T cell receptor (beta chain) was carried out in a study of cytomegalovirus exposure and HLA in healthy donors. This clone was seen a single time. PCR employed 60 Vbeta and 13 Jbeta primers. Sequencing used immunoSEQ multiplex PCR; TCRdb keeps in-frame clones, though not all of them. The repertoire holds roughly 160,000 clones, with about 83% as singletons. Trimming stripped 5 bases from V and 6 bases from J, with 16 bases between. This CDR3 is 14 amino acids long. Germline assignment: CDR1 SGHVS and CDR2 FNYEAQ. Sequencing used PBMCs. This rearrangement joins TRBV7-6 to TRBJ1-2; D is possibly TRBD1 (6 bases). The receptor was isolated from a woman aged 25 to 45 in good health and CMV-seronegative. CDR3 residues: CASSADSASHGYTF. The CDR3 nucleotides read TGTGCCAGCAGCGCGGACAGCGCAAGTCATGGCTACACCTTC.